This T cell receptor (beta chain) appears in the sequencing data of a study of regulatory T cells in long-lasting Graves disease. Study outcomes and limitations: Newly diagnosed Graves' patients had higher TCR diversity than persistent ones.

Time point denoted: newly diagnosed GD, antithyroid drugs for less than 3 months. PBMC-derived RNA was used for the TCR library. The CDR3 consists of 15 residues. Per the germline V gene, CDR1 is LGHNA and CDR2 is YSLEER. The V and J ends lost 3 bases and 8 bases respectively, with 17 bases between them. Arm-PCR with iRepertoire HTBI primers amplified the CDR3 regions for these TCR beta libraries. Methods used by the authors: The study identified under 80 TRBV and 14 to 15 TRBJ segments across samples. TCRdb reprocessed the multiplex PCR reads via MiXCR and lists one record per CDR3 protein. TCRdb's processing, not the authors', yielded these V and J calls. The sample holds about 430,000 distinct CDR3 sequences, over 12% seen once. A word on this clonotype: The antigen is undetermined.

A further study also used this sample, focusing on T cells in Graves' hyperthyroidism and ophthalmopathy. That investigation notes: First-round RT-PCR targeting the TCR CDR3 was performed with the HTBI primer set.

The chain is built from TRBV4-3 and TRBJ2-1; D tentatively fits TRBD1 or TRBD2 (5 bases each). Specimen: peripheral blood mononuclear cells (PBMCs), collected at new diagnosis, from a patient treated with antithyroid drugs. The origin of this receptor is a woman between 40 and 55 years old with Graves disease. In DNA, the CDR3 is TGCGCCAGCAGCCATGCCGGGACCCTTTGGCATGAGCAGTTCTTC. It is translated as CASSHAGTLWHEQFF.